Listed below are T cell receptor beta chains from one sample, sequenced in a study of blood T cell repertoires in COVID-19. Method: immunoSEQ multiplex PCR; TCRdb's copy keeps in-frame clones and lacks some. There are more than 100,000 clones in the sample; roughly 80% occur only once, and about a sixth lies in the top ten. Material for sequencing was peripheral blood. The receptors come from a woman of 80 years or more with acute or convalescent COVID-19. CDR3s include the opening cysteine and the closing phenylalanine or tryptophan. A D gene is named only where the DNA matches it firmly. Expanded clones are given a class, and other clones once, few, many or no size at all.

>NA|TRBV5-1|TRBJ1-1|NA
TGCGCCAGCATCGTGCTTGTCGTCGGGAGCCTTGGCACTGAAGCTTTCTTT
CASIVLVVGSLGTEAFF
>NA|TRBV25-1|TRBJ1-2|NA
TGTGCCAGCAGTGAATGGGGGCGGGATGGCTACACCTTC
CASSEWGRDGYTF
>NA|TRBV7-8|TRBJ2-1|TRBD2
TGTGCCAGCAGCTTACGGGCGGGAGGGTCCTACAATGAGCAGTTCTTC
CASSLRAGGSYNEQFF
>NA|TRBV6-6|TRBJ2-5|TRBD2
TGTGCCACCTTACCCACCGGGGGGGCTAGGGAGACCCAGTACTTC
CATLPTGGARETQYF
>NA|TRBV5-5|TRBJ2-1|NA
TGTGCCAGCAGCTTGCCCCCCCTTGCCTACAATGAGCAGTTCTTC
CASSLPPLAYNEQFF
>NA|TRBV19|TRBJ2-5|NA
TGTGCCAGTAGTCCCACGGACGGAGGCGTAGAGACCCAGTACTTC
CASSPTDGGVETQYF
>NA|TRBV7-9|TRBJ2-1|TRBD2
TGTGCCAGCAGCCCTCCGGCGGTAGCGGGATACAATGAGCAGTTCTTC
CASSPPAVAGYNEQFF
>once|TRBV18|TRBJ1-4|NA
TGTGCCAGCTCACCACCGAAAAGGAGCTTTAATGAAAAACTGTTTTTT
CASSPPKRSFNEKLFF
>NA|TRBV2|TRBJ1-6|NA
TGTGCCAGCAGTGTAAGACAGACCTATAATTCACCCCTCCACTTT
CASSVRQTYNSPLHF
>NA|TRBV4-3|TRBJ1-4|NA
TGCGCCAGCAGCCAAGATGGTTCCACAAATGAAAAACTGTTTTTT
CASSQDGSTNEKLFF
>NA|TRBV6-5|TRBJ1-1|NA
TGTGCCAGCAGTTATTTGGCTGATAAGGACTCTGAAGCTTTCTTT
CASSYLADKDSEAFF
>NA|TRBV19|TRBJ2-3|TRBD1
TGTGCCAGCCAGAGACAGGGGTACACAGATACGCAGTATTTT
CASQRQGYTDTQYF
>NA|TRBV10-3|TRBJ2-7|NA
TGTGCCATCAGTGACGAGGCGATCTCCCTCTACGAGCAGTACTTC
CAISDEAISLYEQYF
>NA|TRBV19|TRBJ1-4|NA
TGTGCCAGTAGTATAAGGGGCCCAACTAATGAAAAACTGTTTTTT
CASSIRGPTNEKLFF
>NA|TRBV9|TRBJ1-1|NA
TGTGCCAGCAGCCCTGGGCAGAACACTGAAGCTTTCTTT
CASSPGQNTEAFF
>NA|TRBV18|TRBJ1-3|TRBD1
TGTGCCAGCTCGACAGGGACCTCTGGAAACACCATATATTTT
CASSTGTSGNTIYF
>NA|TRBV5-1|TRBJ2-5|TRBD2
TGCGCCAGCAGCTCAACTAGCGGGAGGGCCATAGGGGAGACCCAGTACTTC
CASSSTSGRAIGETQYF
>NA|TRBV7-9|TRBJ2-2|TRBD2
TGTGCCAGCAGCTTAAGGGACTACCGGCCCGGGGAGCTGTTTTTT
CASSLRDYRPGELFF
>NA|TRBV5-5|TRBJ2-6|NA
TGTGCCAGCAGCTTGATTCCGCCTTCCGGCTCTGGGGCCAACGTCCTGACTTTC
CASSLIPPSGSGANVLTF
>NA|TRBV19|TRBJ1-2|TRBD1
TGTGCCAGTAGCACGACCGGGACAGGGGAATATGGCTACACCTTC
CASSTTGTGEYGYTF
>NA|TRBV27|TRBJ1-2|TRBD1
TGTGCCAGCAGTTTAGGGGGGACAGACTATGGCTACACCTTC
CASSLGGTDYGYTF
>NA|TRBV11-2|TRBJ1-1|NA
TGTGCCAGCAGCTTAGATCGAGAGAGCACTGAAGCTTTCTTT
CASSLDRESTEAFF
>NA|TRBV6-6|TRBJ1-2|NA
TGTGCCAGCACACTACAGGGTGGCTACACCTTC
CASTLQGGYTF
>NA|TRBV7-6|TRBJ2-3|TRBD2
TGTGCCAGCAGCTTAAGGCTAACGGCGGGAGGAACAGATACGCAGTATTTT
CASSLRLTAGGTDTQYF
>NA|TRBV6-5|TRBJ1-5|NA
TGTGCCAGCGTGTGGCAGGCCAGCAATCAGCCCCAGCATTTT
CASVWQASNQPQHF
>few|TRBV5-4|TRBJ2-6|NA
TGTGCCAGCAGCCCCGGTACCAACGTCCTGACTTTC
CASSPGTNVLTF
>NA|TRBV7-9|TRBJ1-6|NA
TGTGCCAGCAGCCTTGGACAGTGGGGTTCACCCCTCCACTTT
CASSLGQWGSPLHF
>NA|TRBV7-2|TRBJ2-5|TRBD1
TGTGCCAGCAGCCTGAACACCGGGACAGGGGGAGGAGAGACCCAGTACTTC
CASSLNTGTGGGETQYF
>once|TRBV9|TRBJ2-4|NA
TGTGCCAGCAGCGCCGACCTTACAGGGTCTTCGGCCATCATACAGTACTTC
CASSADLTGSSAIIQYF
>NA|TRBV9|TRBJ1-1|NA
TGTGCCAGCAGCGTCGGACACAGGGACCGCACTGAAGCTTTCTTT
CASSVGHRDRTEAFF
>NA|TRBV15|TRBJ1-2|NA
TGTGCCACCAGCAGAGCACAGGGCTATGGCTACACCTTC
CATSRAQGYGYTF